This is a list of T cell receptor beta chains from one sample in a study of CD8+ T cells in alopecia areata. The table came from immunoSEQ multiplex PCR; TCRdb's copy has only in-frame clones and leaves some out. This table holds about 140,000 clones, about 88% found once. Specimen: CD8+ T cells sorted from blood, collected at week 4, from a patient treated with tofacitinib. These TCRs come from a human donor with alopecia areata. CDR3s include the opening cysteine and the closing phenylalanine or tryptophan. A D gene is named only where the DNA matches it firmly. Clone size, where shown, is once, few, many, or a class for clones that have expanded.

clone_size	d_call	cdr3_length	j_call	v_call	cdr3_nt	cdr3_aa
few	TRBD1	15	TRBJ2-7	TRBV5-4	TGTGCCAGCAGCTTAATGGACAGGGCCACCTACGAGCAGTACTTC	CASSLMDRATYEQYF
.	TRBD2	15	TRBJ2-3	TRBV30	TGTGCCTGGAGTAACGGGGGGGCCGGCGCAGATACGCAGTATTTT	CAWSNGGAGADTQYF
.	.	14	TRBJ1-5	TRBV10-3	TGTGCCATCAGTGATTTGGGGACAAATCAGCCCCAGCATTTT	CAISDLGTNQPQHF
.	TRBD1	16	TRBJ1-4	TRBV7-2	TGTGCCAGCAGCTTAAGAACAGGGGTTGTCGATGAAAAACTGTTTTTT	CASSLRTGVVDEKLFF
.	.	13	TRBJ2-7	TRBV27	TGTGCCAGCAGCGGTGGACTACCGAGGGAGCAGTACTTC	CASSGGLPREQYF
.	TRBD2	17	TRBJ2-4	TRBV29-1	TGCAGCGTTGAGGTGGGAGTTCGGACTAGCGGGAAAAACATTCAGTACTTC	CSVEVGVRTSGKNIQYF
.	.	17	TRBJ2-3	TRBV5-1	TGCGCCAGCAGCTTGGTAGCAGGGTTCGGGTGGACAGATACGCAGTATTTT	CASSLVAGFGWTDTQYF
.	.	14	TRBJ2-5	TRBV4-1	TGCGCCAGCAGCCCACCGGGACTGCAAGAGACCCAGTACTTC	CASSPPGLQETQYF
.	.	14	TRBJ2-7	TRBV19	TGTGCCAGTAGTATAGCCCCGGACACCTACGAGCAGTACTTC	CASSIAPDTYEQYF
.	.	13	TRBJ2-5	TRBV29-1	TGCAGCGTTGATCGCAGAGAGTTAGAGACCCAGTACTTC	CSVDRRELETQYF
.	.	14	TRBJ2-7	TRBV15	TGTGCCACCAGCGAGAAGGGATCAGGCTACGAGCAGTACTTC	CATSEKGSGYEQYF
.	.	11	TRBJ1-1	TRBV5-6	TGTGCCAGCAGCTTGGGGGGTGAAGCTTTCTTT	CASSLGGEAFF
once	.	15	TRBJ1-5	TRBV28	TGTGCCAGCAGTCCTCAGGATCTTAGCAATCAGCCCCAGCATTTT	CASSPQDLSNQPQHF
.	.	11	TRBJ2-7	TRBV9	TGTGCCAGCGGGGGTCCCTACGAGCAGTACTTC	CASGGPYEQYF
.	TRBD1	16	TRBJ2-1	TRBV7-9	TGTGCCAGCAGCCAGCACCGACAGGGTTCCTACAATGAGCAGTTCTTC	CASSQHRQGSYNEQFF
.	.	14	TRBJ2-1	TRBV29-1	TGCAGCGTTGCCCGGACTGGGAAATTCAATGAGCAGTTCTTC	CSVARTGKFNEQFF
.	TRBD2	14	TRBJ2-1	TRBV7-9	TGTGCCAACTACGCGGGGGACGCCAACAATGAGCAGTTCTTC	CANYAGDANNEQFF
.	TRBD1	15	TRBJ2-3	TRBV9	TGTGCCAGCAGCGCGGACAGGGGGCGCACAGATACGCAGTATTTT	CASSADRGRTDTQYF
.	TRBD2	16	TRBJ2-3	TRBV2	TGTGCCAGCAGTGAAATCGGGCTAGCGGACACAGATACGCAGTATTTT	CASSEIGLADTDTQYF
.	TRBD2	14	TRBJ2-7	TRBV7-8	TGTGCCAGCAGCGAGGGACTAGGCTCCTACGAGCAGTACTTC	CASSEGLGSYEQYF
few	.	13	TRBJ2-7	TRBV29-1	TGCAGCGCAAGGGGGGGGACCTCCTACGAGCAGTACTTC	CSARGGTSYEQYF
.	TRBD1	15	TRBJ1-1	TRBV6-7	TGTGCCAGCAGTCACGGACAGGTAACGAACACTGAAGCTTTCTTT	CASSHGQVTNTEAFF
few	TRBD2	15	TRBJ2-1	TRBV13	TGTGCCAGCAGCTTAACGACTAGCGGTTACAATGAGCAGTTCTTC	CASSLTTSGYNEQFF
.	TRBD2	17	TRBJ2-7	TRBV11-2	TGTGCCAGCAGCTTAAAACGACTAGCGCCAAGCTCCTACGAGCAGTACTTC	CASSLKRLAPSSYEQYF
.	TRBD1	15	TRBJ2-1	TRBV30	TGTGCCTGGAGTGTCGGGACAGGGGGCTACAATGAGCAGTTCTTC	CAWSVGTGGYNEQFF
.	TRBD2	14	TRBJ2-7	TRBV19	TGTGCCAGTAGTGTTGGACTAGCTAACTACGAGCAGTACTTC	CASSVGLANYEQYF